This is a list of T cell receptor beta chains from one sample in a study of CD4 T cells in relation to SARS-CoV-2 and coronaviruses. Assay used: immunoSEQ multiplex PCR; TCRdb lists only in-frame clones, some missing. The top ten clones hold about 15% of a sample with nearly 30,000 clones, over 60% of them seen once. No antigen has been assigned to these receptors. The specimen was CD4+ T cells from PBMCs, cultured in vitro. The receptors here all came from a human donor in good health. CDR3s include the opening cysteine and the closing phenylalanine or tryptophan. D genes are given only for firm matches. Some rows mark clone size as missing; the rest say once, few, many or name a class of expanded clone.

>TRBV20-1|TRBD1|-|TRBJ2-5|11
CSGDSQETQYF
TGCAGTGGGGACAGCCAAGAGACCCAGTACTTC
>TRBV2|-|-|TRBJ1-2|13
CASILEEGYGYTF
TGTGCCAGCATACTTGAGGAAGGCTATGGCTACACCTTC
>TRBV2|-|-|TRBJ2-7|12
CASSELDYEQYF
TGTGCCAGCAGTGAACTAGACTACGAGCAGTACTTC
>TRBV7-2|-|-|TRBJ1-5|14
CASSLVLPGQPQHF
TGTGCCAGCAGCTTAGTTCTTCCGGGTCAGCCCCAGCATTTT
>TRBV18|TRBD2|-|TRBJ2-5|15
CASSISGRARETQYF
TGTGCCAGCTCGATTAGCGGGAGGGCCCGAGAGACCCAGTACTTC
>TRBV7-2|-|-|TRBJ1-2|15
CASSLSREYNYGYTF
TGTGCCAGCAGCTTGTCCAGGGAGTACAACTATGGCTACACCTTC
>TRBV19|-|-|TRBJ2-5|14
CASSSTGRQETQYF
TGTGCCAGTAGCTCGACAGGAAGACAAGAGACCCAGTACTTC
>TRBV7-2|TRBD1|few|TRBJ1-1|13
CASSPQGGTEAFF
TGTGCCAGCAGCCCACAGGGGGGTACTGAAGCTTTCTTT
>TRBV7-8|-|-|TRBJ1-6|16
CASGSGAALYNSPLHF
TGTGCCAGCGGTTCAGGGGCGGCTCTTTATAATTCACCCCTCCACTTT
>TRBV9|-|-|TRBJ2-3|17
CASSASLWGRRADTQYF
TGTGCCAGCAGCGCCTCCCTATGGGGGCGGAGGGCAGATACGCAGTATTTT
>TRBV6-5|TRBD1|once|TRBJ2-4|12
CAIKRDRNIQYF
TGTGCCATCAAACGGGACAGAAACATTCAGTACTTC
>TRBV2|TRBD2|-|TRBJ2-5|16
CASSKRRLAGEETQYF
TGTGCCAGCAGCAAAAGGCGGCTAGCGGGAGAGGAGACCCAGTACTTC
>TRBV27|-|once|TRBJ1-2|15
CASSPHTGRNYGYTF
TGTGCCAGCAGTCCGCATACGGGACGAAACTATGGCTACACCTTC
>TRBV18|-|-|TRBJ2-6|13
CASSPGEPNVLTF
TGTGCCAGCTCACCAGGGGAGCCCAACGTCCTGACTTTC
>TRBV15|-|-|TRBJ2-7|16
CATSRDRAGNSYEQYF
TGTGCCACCAGCAGAGATCGTGCGGGGAACTCCTACGAGCAGTACTTC
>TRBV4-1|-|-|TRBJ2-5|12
CASSLPGETQYF
TGCGCCAGCAGCCTACCGGGAGAGACCCAGTACTTC
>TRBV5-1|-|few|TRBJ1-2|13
CASSSTDDYGYTF
TGCGCCAGCAGCTCTACGGACGACTATGGCTACACCTTC
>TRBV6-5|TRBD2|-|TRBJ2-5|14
CASSYQTSGETQYF
TGTGCCAGCAGTTACCAGACTAGCGGAGAGACCCAGTACTTC
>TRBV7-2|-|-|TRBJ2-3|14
CASSLGPGRDTQYF
TGTGCCAGCAGCTTGGGTCCAGGCAGAGATACGCAGTATTTT
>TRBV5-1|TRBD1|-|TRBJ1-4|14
CASSRTGQNEKLFF
TGCGCCAGCAGCCGGACAGGGCAAAATGAAAAACTGTTTTTT
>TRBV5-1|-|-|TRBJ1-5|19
CASSRLFLWSSGSNQPQHF
TGCGCCAGCAGTAGACTTTTCCTATGGAGTTCGGGGAGCAATCAGCCCCAGCATTTT
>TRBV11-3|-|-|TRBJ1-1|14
CASSFSGPNTEAFF
TGTGCCAGCAGCTTTTCGGGGCCGAACACTGAAGCTTTCTTT
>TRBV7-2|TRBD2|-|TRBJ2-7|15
CASSLYLAGVGEQYF
TGTGCCAGCAGCTTGTACCTAGCGGGGGTTGGCGAGCAGTACTTC
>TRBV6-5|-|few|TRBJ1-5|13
CASSARRYQPQHF
TGTGCCAGCAGCGCTCGGCGCTATCAGCCCCAGCATTTT
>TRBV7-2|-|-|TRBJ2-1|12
CASSHPGTPKFF
TGTGCCAGCAGCCACCCGGGGACGCCCAAGTTCTTC
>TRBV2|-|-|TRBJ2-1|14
CASRGTGSYNEQFF
TGTGCCAGCAGGGGGACTGGATCCTACAATGAGCAGTTCTTC
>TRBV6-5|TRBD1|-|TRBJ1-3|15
CASRGTGTGRNTIYF
TGTGCCAGCAGGGGAACCGGGACAGGGAGAAACACCATATATTTT
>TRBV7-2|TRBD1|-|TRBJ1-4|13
CATRRGQGEKLFF
TGTGCCACCCGACGAGGACAGGGGGAAAAACTGTTTTTT